A selection of T cell receptor beta chains follows, all from one sample in a study of T cell responses to AZD1222 COVID-19 vaccine. Profiling relied on immunoSEQ multiplex PCR, and the TCRdb table lists in-frame clones only, not all of them. The sample has over 100,000 clones, about 88% seen once. Here the sequenced sample was peripheral blood, taken on day 0 of AZD1222 vaccination. Receptors originate from an adult in good health. Both conserved end residues are part of each CDR3. The D gene is left open where the match is weak. Not every row has a clone size; where given, it reads once, few, many or a size class.

NA,TRBV3-1/TRBV3-2,NA,TRBJ1-6,TGTGCCAGCAGCCGGCACTGGGATAATTCACCCCTCCACTTT,CASSRHWDNSPLHF
NA,TRBV6-5,NA,TRBJ1-4,TGTGCCAGCAGACCAGTAACTAATGAAAAACTGTTTTTT,CASRPVTNEKLFF
NA,TRBV30,NA,TRBJ2-3,TGTGCCTTGTCAGGGTGGGGCACAGATACGCAGTATTTT,CALSGWGTDTQYF
NA,TRBV18,NA,TRBJ1-1,TGTGCCAGCTCACCGGTTCAAAACACTGAAGCTTTCTTT,CASSPVQNTEAFF
TRBD1,TRBV5-1,NA,TRBJ2-7,TGCGCCAGCAGCTCTCCGGGACAGGGGGCCCCTTACGAGCAGTACTTC,CASSSPGQGAPYEQYF
TRBD1,TRBV4-3,NA,TRBJ2-7,TGCGCCAGCAGCCACGCTCTGGGACAGAACTCCTACGAGCAGTACTTC,CASSHALGQNSYEQYF
NA,TRBV2,NA,TRBJ2-3,TGTGCCAGCTGTGGGACCCTCCCCACCAATACGCAGTATTTT,CASCGTLPTNTQYF
NA,TRBV29-1,NA,TRBJ1-1,TGCAGCGCGAGGACAGACCTTGAAGCTTTCTTT,CSARTDLEAFF
NA,TRBV6-5,NA,TRBJ2-7,TGTGCCAGCAGAGGCTCACAGGGTAGCTCCTACGAGCAGTACTTC,CASRGSQGSSYEQYF
TRBD1,TRBV7-9,NA,TRBJ1-2,TGTGCCAGCAGCTCGGGACAGGGCCCCAACTATGGCTACACCTTC,CASSSGQGPNYGYTF
NA,TRBV19,once,TRBJ2-2,TGTGCCAGTAGTATAATTGTAAACACCGGGGAGCTGTTTTTT,CASSIIVNTGELFF
NA,TRBV5-1,NA,TRBJ1-4,TGCGCCAGCAGCCTTGGACGGGGGAATGAAAAACTGTTTTTT,CASSLGRGNEKLFF
TRBD2,TRBV9,NA,TRBJ2-2,TGTGCCAGCAGCGTAGGACTAGCGGGAGCCACCGGGGAGCTGTTTTTT,CASSVGLAGATGELFF
TRBD2,TRBV7-8,NA,TRBJ2-1,TGTGCCAGCAGCCAGCCCGGGACTAGCGGGAGGCCACACTACAATGAGCAGTTCTTC,CASSQPGTSGRPHYNEQFF
NA,TRBV28,NA,TRBJ1-1,TGTGCCAGCAGGCTAACAGAGAACACTGAAGCTTTCTTT,CASRLTENTEAFF
TRBD2,TRBV15,once,TRBJ2-3,TGTGCCACCAGCAGGGACCTAGCGGGGGGATCTAGCACAGATACGCAGTATTTT,CATSRDLAGGSSTDTQYF
TRBD1,TRBV6-2/TRBV6-3,NA,TRBJ2-3,TGTGCCAGCAGTTCGGGACAGGGGCCGATCAGCACAGATACGCAGTATTTT,CASSSGQGPISTDTQYF
NA,TRBV7-8,NA,TRBJ2-1,TGTGCCAGCAGCCTGACTAGGGTCAATGAGCAGTTCTTC,CASSLTRVNEQFF
NA,TRBV24-1,NA,TRBJ1-6,TGTGCCACCAGGGACAGCCCCAATGGTTCACCCCTCCACTTT,CATRDSPNGSPLHF
TRBD2,TRBV9,NA,TRBJ2-5,TGTGCCAGCAGCGTAGCGGAGCGGGGGGGCTTTCAAGAGACCCAGTACTTC,CASSVAERGGFQETQYF
TRBD2,TRBV2,NA,TRBJ2-3,TGTGCCAGCACCGAAAGGCTAGCGGGGGCCAGCACAGATACGCAGTATTTT,CASTERLAGASTDTQYF
NA,TRBV19,NA,TRBJ2-2,TGTGCCAGTAGTATCCTTATAACGGCCACCGGGGAGCTGTTTTTT,CASSILITATGELFF
TRBD1,TRBV5-1,NA,TRBJ2-7,TGCGCCAGCAGCCCGGACAGGGAGGTCTACGAGCAGTACTTC,CASSPDREVYEQYF
TRBD1,TRBV5-1,NA,TRBJ2-3,TGCGCCAGCAGCTTCCGACAGGGGGGCCCAGATACGCAGTATTTT,CASSFRQGGPDTQYF
NA,TRBV18,once,TRBJ1-1,TGTGCCAGCTCACCATGGGAGGGGTCGAACACTGAAGCTTTCTTT,CASSPWEGSNTEAFF
NA,TRBV3-1/TRBV3-2,NA,TRBJ1-1,TGTGCCAGCAGCCAAGAAACGACACTGATCTTGGGCAGACAAGCTTTCTTT,CASSQETTLILGRQAFF
NA,TRBV27,NA,TRBJ1-4,TGTGCCAGCTGTTCGGGGGGGGTCTCGGAAAAACTGTTTTTT,CASCSGGVSEKLFF
TRBD1,TRBV25-1,NA,TRBJ1-2,TGTGCCAGCAGTTTCGGACAGGGTAGTGTCGGTGGCTACACCTTC,CASSFGQGSVGGYTF
NA,TRBV12-3/TRBV12-4,NA,TRBJ1-3,TGTGCTTGGGCCAGCTCTGGAAACACCATATATTTT,CAWASSGNTIYF
TRBD2,TRBV19,NA,TRBJ2-1,TGTGCCAGTAGTATTTTGGCGGGGGGGCTCTATAATGAGCAGTTCTTC,CASSILAGGLYNEQFF
NA,TRBV7-2,NA,TRBJ2-5,TGTGCCAGCAGGAAGGACTCGCCAGAGACCCAGTACTTC,CASRKDSPETQYF
TRBD1,TRBV28,NA,TRBJ2-7,TGTGCCAGCAGCCCCAGGACAGGGGGAAACTCCTACGAGCAGTACTTC,CASSPRTGGNSYEQYF
NA,TRBV6-5,NA,TRBJ2-1,TGTGCCAGCAGTCTCCGGGAGATATACAATGAGCAGTTCTTC,CASSLREIYNEQFF
TRBD1,TRBV30,once,TRBJ1-4,TGTGCCTGGAGTGTACTGGACAGGGGGCTGATTGAAAAACTGTTTTTT,CAWSVLDRGLIEKLFF
NA,TRBV7-9,NA,TRBJ1-1,TGTGCCAGCAGCTTGCGACAGCTGAACACTGAAGCTTTCTTT,CASSLRQLNTEAFF
NA,TRBV10-3,NA,TRBJ2-3,TGTGCCATCAGTGAGGGTGGCGAAGCTAGCACAGATACGCAGTATTTT,CAISEGGEASTDTQYF